The 29 T cell receptor beta chains reported below all come from one sample, sequenced in a study of blood T cell repertoires in COVID-19. The repertoire was sequenced with immunoSEQ multiplex PCR; TCRdb's copy has only in-frame clones and lacks some. The sample includes about 190,000 clones, around 83% of them seen just once. Specimen: peripheral blood. The receptors come from a man in his fifties or sixties with active or convalescent COVID-19.

The chain recombines TRBV7-8 with TRBJ2-1, with 7 nucleotides matching TRBD2. The J segment lost 0 bases and the V segment lost 1 base, leaving 3 bases of the junction unmatched. CDR3 length: 16 residues. The germline V gene has CDR1 SGHVS and CDR2 FQNEAQ. The CDR3 DNA reads as TGTGCCAGCAGCTTAGGACCTAGCGGCTCCTACAATGAGCAGTTCTTC. Translating gives CASSLGPSGSYNEQFF.

The chain links TRBV9 to TRBJ2-5, with 8 bases that match TRBD1. The V and J ends lost 2 bases and 4 bases, in that order; junction bases with no gene match: 7. This CDR3 contains 15 residues. Per the germline V gene, CDR1 is SGDLS and CDR2 is YYNGEE. The DNA of the CDR3 is TGTGCCAGCAGCGTTGACAGGGGTAGGGGAGAGACCCAGTACTTC. Amino acids: CASSVDRGRGETQYF.

The chain recombines TRBV2 with TRBJ2-1; a possible D gene is TRBD2 (5 bases). V was trimmed by 2 bases and J by 7 bases, leaving 12 bases between them. Germline assignment: CDR1 SNHLY and CDR2 FYNNEI. The CDR3 has 14 amino acids. CDR3 DNA: TGTGCCAGCAGTGAACTAGCTGGGATTAATGAGCAGTTCTTC. Translating it yields CASSELAGINEQFF.

This clone was detected a few times. The chain joins TRBV6-5 to TRBJ2-2, with D possibly being TRBD1 (6 bases). This CDR3 spans 14 amino acids. Germline loops: CDR1 MNHEY, CDR2 SVGAGI. V shed 1 base and J shed 6 bases, with 9 bases lying between them. In DNA, the CDR3 is TGTGCCAGCAGTTACTTCAGGGGATCCGGGGAGCTGTTTTTT. The encoded protein is CASSYFRGSGELFF.

The chain links TRBV28 to TRBJ2-5; 7 bases are shared with TRBD1. This CDR3 is built from 14 residues. With 4 bases clipped from V and 3 bases from J, the junction kept 5 bases outside the gene matches. The germline V gene has CDR1 MDHEN and CDR2 SYDVKM. DNA for the CDR3: TGTGCCAGCAGTTCCAAAGGACAGGAAGAGACCCAGTACTTC. Translation: CASSSKGQEETQYF.

J is TRBJ1-6 and V is TRBV10-1, with no clear D. V shed 3 bases and J shed 0 bases, with 6 bases lying between them. Per germline, CDR1 WNHNN and CDR2 SYGVQD (reference sequence). The CDR3 loop spans 15 amino acids. As DNA, the CDR3 is TGCGCCAGCAGTGAATCCAGCTCCTATAATTCACCCCTCCACTTT. Amino acid sequence: CASSESSSYNSPLHF.

The rearrangement links TRBV15 to TRBJ1-5; perhaps TRBD1 as D (6 bases). The CDR3 covers 15 residues. The ends were cut back, 1 base at V and 7 bases at J, with 14 bases in the middle. Germline values: CDR1 LNHNV, CDR2 YYDKDF (reference sequence). CDR3 in amino acids: CATSRGKQGGQPQHF. The CDR3, as DNA: TGTGCCACCAGCAGAGGGAAACAGGGCGGCCAGCCCCAGCATTTT.

The rearrangement joins TRBV6-5 to TRBJ2-3; 8 bases match TRBD1. The CDR3 runs to 14 residues. From germline, CDR1 is MNHEY and CDR2 SVGAGI. V shed 10 bases and J 1 base; nucleotides not matched to a gene: 7. The CDR3 protein is CATFDRGGTDTQYF. In nucleotides, the CDR3 is TGTGCCACCTTCGACAGGGGAGGCACAGATACGCAGTATTTT.

The chain combines TRBV27 with TRBJ1-2; a possible D gene is TRBD1 (5 bases). Germline V gene data show CDR1 as MNHEY and CDR2 as SMNVEV (reference sequence). This CDR3 spans 21 amino acids. Trimming left V 0 bases short and J 1 base short, with 27 bases between. The CDR3, as DNA: TGTGCCAGCAGTTTATCGGGCAGGGTACAACGAACAACCACTATTAACTATGGCTACACCTTC. Amino acids: CASSLSGRVQRTTTINYGYTF.

V usage is TRBV5-1 and J usage is TRBJ1-1; TRBD1 matches at 7 bases. CDR3 length: 14 residues. V gave up 2 bases and J gave up 3 bases; unmatched junction bases: 4. Germline V CDR1 and CDR2: SGHRS, YFSETQ. CDR3 coding DNA: TGCGCCAGCAGCTTTGGCAGGGGGGACACTGAAGCTTTCTTT. It codes for CASSFGRGDTEAFF.

This chain connects TRBV6-1 to TRBJ1-5; D unresolved. V shed 1 base and J shed 3 bases, with 10 bases lying between them. This CDR3 spans 15 amino acids. Germline V lookup: CDR1 MNHNS, CDR2 SASEGT. The DNA for the CDR3 is TGTGCCAGCAGTGAAGGTGGAGGGATCAATCAGCCCCAGCATTTT. It codes for CASSEGGGINQPQHF.

This CDR3 reads CSVETGGVYGYTF. The CDR3 DNA reads as TGCAGCGTTGAAACAGGCGGTGTATATGGCTACACCTTC. The chain is built from TRBV29-1 and TRBJ1-2, with D possibly being TRBD1 (5 bases). V was shortened by 2 bases and J by 5 bases, with 12 bases between the two germline ends. Germline assignment: CDR1 SQVTM and CDR2 ANQGSEA. This CDR3 region has 13 residues. Full variable domain (missing parts from reference TRBV29-1 and TRBJ1-2): SAVISQKPSRDICQRGTSLTIQCQVDSQVTMMFWYRQQPGQSLTLIATANQGSEATYESGFVIDKFPISRPNLTFSTLTVSNMSPEDSSIYLCSVETGGVYGYTFGSGTRLTVV.

This clone was detected a few times. This sequence joins TRBV5-1 and TRBJ2-1; a weak D match, TRBD1 (6 bases). CDR1 is SGHRS and CDR2 is YFSETQ in the germline V gene. The V and J ends lost 0 bases and 3 bases respectively, with 10 bases between them. This CDR3 is 15 amino acids long. The CDR3 DNA reads as TGCGCCAGCAGCTTGGGCAGGGGATACTACAATGAGCAGTTCTTC. This codes for CASSLGRGYYNEQFF.

This sequence joins TRBV30 and TRBJ1-4; D is undetermined. V lost 3 bases to trimming and J lost 0 bases, with 17 bases between them. The CDR3 loop spans 17 amino acids. The germline V gene has CDR1 GTSNPN and CDR2 SVGIG (reference sequence). CDR3 coding DNA: TGTGCCTGGAGAGCTGAGGGAGGGAAGGCAACTAATGAAAAACTGTTTTTT. It specifies CAWRAEGGKATNEKLFF.

The chain is built from TRBV6-6 and TRBJ1-1; 10 positions match TRBD1. Germline CDR1 reads MNHNY; CDR2 reads SVGAGI (reference sequence). This CDR3 has 16 residues. V lost 5 bases and J lost 3; bases outside the gene matches: 9. The CDR3 sequence is CASSRRQGAGDTEAFF. CDR3 sequence (DNA): TGTGCCAGCAGTCGCCGACAGGGGGCAGGAGACACTGAAGCTTTCTTT.

The rearrangement uses TRBV18 and TRBJ2-2; TRBD2 matches 15 bases. The CDR3 is 18 residues long. CDR1 and CDR2 from the germline V gene are KGHSH and LQKENI. V trimming: 2 bases; J trimming: 5 bases; junction bases outside the gene matches: 6. Here the CDR3 reads CASSPRGLAGGLTGELFF. The DNA for the CDR3 is TGTGCCAGCTCACCAAGGGGACTAGCGGGAGGACTTACCGGGGAGCTGTTTTTT.

CDR3 coding DNA: TGTGCCAGCAGCCCCGGACTAGTGGAGTCCTACGAGCAGTACTTC. This gives the protein CASSPGLVESYEQYF. The rearrangement joins TRBV7-2 to TRBJ2-7, with 7 nucleotides matching TRBD2. The CDR3 length is 15 residues. The junction had 8 bases not matched to a gene; V was cut back by 5 bases and J by 1 base. Per the germline V gene, CDR1 is SGHTA and CDR2 is FQGNSA.

The chain carries TRBV28 and TRBJ1-1; a possible D gene is TRBD1 (6 bases). Germline V CDR1 and CDR2: MDHEN, SYDVKM. Trimming took 7 bases from V and 4 from J, leaving 16 bases between them. There are 14 residues in the CDR3. CDR3 coding DNA: TGTGCCAGCAAACAACAGGGACGTCCCACTGAAGCTTTCTTT. Its translation is CASKQQGRPTEAFF.

The chain is built from TRBV23-1 and TRBJ1-3; tentatively, D is TRBD1 (6 bases). TRBV23-1 is an ORF for which the function is uncertain. This CDR3 is 18 amino acids long. V shed 3 bases and J shed 0 bases, with 18 bases lying between them. This CDR3 reads CASSHEGRRDNSGNTIYF. As DNA, the CDR3 is TGCGCCAGCAGTCACGAGGGCCGTCGGGACAACTCTGGAAACACCATATATTTT.

CDR3 coding DNA: TGCGCCAGCAGGCTTGGACAGGGCGCAGCGGGTAATTCACCCCTCCACTTT. This translates into CASRLGQGAAGNSPLHF. The gene calls are TRBV5-1 and TRBJ1-6, with 8 nucleotides matching TRBD1. V trimming: 5 bases; J trimming: 6 bases; junction bases outside the gene matches: 13. The CDR3 contains 17 residues. CDR1 and CDR2 (germline): SGHRS, YFSETQ. The variable domain in full, completed from reference TRBV5-1 and TRBJ1-6, reads KAGVTQTPRYLIKTRGQQVTLSCSPISGHRSVSWYQQTPGQGLQFLFEYFSETQRNKGNFPGRFSGRQFSNSRSEMNVSTLELGDSALYLCASRLGQGAAGNSPLHFGNGTRLTVT.

The V gene is TRBV11-2, the J gene TRBJ1-2, with D uncertain. The CDR3 spans 14 residues. The germline V gene has CDR1 SGHAT and CDR2 FQNNGV. V was clipped by 1 base and J by 5 bases, with 11 bases between them. The CDR3 here is CASSLVPGEYGYTF. CDR3 DNA sequence: TGTGCCAGCAGCTTAGTGCCCGGTGAATATGGCTACACCTTC.

This sequence joins TRBV5-6 and TRBJ2-5; D is perhaps TRBD2 (7 bases). The CDR3 runs 15 residues. V was cut by 1 base and J by 2 bases, with 12 bases left in between. Germline CDR1 and CDR2: SGHDT and YYEEEE. As DNA, the CDR3 is TGTGCCAGCAGCTTGTTGGGGAGGGGGCAAGAGACCCAGTACTTC. Translating it yields CASSLLGRGQETQYF.

This clone has a single count. The CDR3 nucleotides are TGTGCCAGCAGCCTCCACGGGGAAGCTTTCTTT. Translated, it gives CASSLHGEAFF. J is TRBJ1-1 and V is TRBV5-6, with D unclear. From germline, CDR1 is SGHDT and CDR2 YYEEEE. The CDR3 has 11 residues. V shed 4 bases and J shed 8 bases, with 9 bases lying between them.

This clone was counted a single time. V gene TRBV5-1 combines with J gene TRBJ2-7; TRBD2 matches at 11 bases. The CDR3 contains 15 residues. Germline V lookup: CDR1 SGHRS, CDR2 YFSETQ. V was clipped by 2 bases and J by 5 bases; unmatched bases: 6. CDR3 sequence: CASSLPSGGPNEQYF. The CDR3 DNA reads as TGCGCCAGCAGCTTACCTAGCGGGGGGCCTAACGAGCAGTACTTC.

The chain recombines TRBV7-8 with TRBJ1-6; weak D call: TRBD1 (6 bases). CDR1 is SGHVS, CDR2 FQNEAQ, per germline. V was trimmed by 5 bases and J by 5 bases, leaving 16 bases between them. This CDR3 region has 16 residues. CDR3 sequence: CASSRRPGQNNSPLHF. The CDR3 bases are TGTGCCAGCAGCAGGAGACCGGGACAAAATAATTCACCCCTCCACTTT.

V is TRBV7-9 and J is TRBJ2-7; 7 bases are a match to TRBD2. V gave up 5 bases and J gave up 2 bases; unmatched junction bases: 12. The CDR3 runs to 16 residues. Per the germline V gene, CDR1 is SEHNR and CDR2 is FQNEAQ (reference sequence). CDR3 amino acids: CASSLSTSAVTYEQYF. Written as DNA, the CDR3 is TGTGCCAGCAGCCTATCAACTAGCGCCGTTACCTACGAGCAGTACTTC.

The gene calls are TRBV27 and TRBJ1-2; 7 bases are shared with TRBD1. This CDR3 region has 12 residues. The J segment lost 9 bases and the V segment lost 3 bases, leaving 4 bases of the junction unmatched. Germline V lookup: CDR1 MNHEY, CDR2 SMNVEV (reference sequence). The chain's CDR3 is CASSFQGQSYTF. The CDR3 nucleotides are TGTGCCAGCAGTTTCCAGGGACAGAGCTACACCTTC.

The J gene is TRBJ2-7, the V gene TRBV18; D possibly corresponds to TRBD1 (6 bases). V lost 5 bases, J lost 10 bases, and 12 bases lay in between. The germline CDR1 and CDR2 sequences are KGHSH and LQKENI. The CDR3 extends over 11 amino acids. CDR3 sequence: CASSSTGVQYF. In nucleotides, the CDR3 is TGTGCCAGCTCATCGACAGGCGTTCAGTACTTC.

The rearrangement joins TRBV19 to TRBJ2-3; 9 nucleotides align to TRBD1. The germline V gene encodes CDR1 LNHDA and CDR2 SQIVND (reference sequence). V lost 3 bases to trimming and J lost 1 base; unmatched junction nucleotides: 8. There are 17 residues in the CDR3. The DNA for the CDR3 is TGTGCCAGTAGTATGGTGGGACAGGGCACCGGCACAGATACGCAGTATTTT. It specifies CASSMVGQGTGTDTQYF.